These 2 T cell receptor beta chains share one sample of origin, sequenced in a study of control samples from healthy donors and cancer patients. TCRdb's copy holds only in-frame clones and misses some; the assay was immunoSEQ multiplex PCR. There are 65,000 to 85,000 clones in the sample; about 89% occur only once, and 2% to 2.5% lies in the top ten. Sequenced: PBMCs. These receptors were taken from a woman aged 45-65 years with head and neck cancer.

The chain employs TRBV5-1 and TRBJ2-1; D call uncertain. Germline loops: CDR1 SGHRS, CDR2 YFSETQ. The CDR3 is 14 amino acids. Trimming took off 0 bases at V and 5 bases at J, with 9 bases between the two ends. In DNA, the CDR3 is TGCGCCAGCAGCTTGGTTGGACCAAACAATGAGCAGTTCTTC. The encoded protein is CASSLVGPNNEQFF.

The chain recombines TRBV9 with TRBJ2-7, with a tentative D call TRBD2 (6 bases). This CDR3 is built from 16 residues. Germline CDR1 and CDR2: SGDLS and YYNGEE. The V end lost 0 bases, the J end lost 0 bases, and 13 bases lay between the germline ends. CDR3 bases: TGTGCCAGCAGCGTAGGGGACGGAGGGAGCTCCTACGAGCAGTACTTC. Its protein product is CASSVGDGGSSYEQYF. Supplemented by reference TRBV9 and TRBJ2-7, the full variable domain reads DSGVTQTPKHLITATGQRVTLRCSPRSGDLSVYWYQQSLDQGLQFLIQYYNGEERAKGNILERFSAQQFPDLHSELNLSSLELGDSALYFCASSVGDGGSSYEQYFGPGTRLTVT.